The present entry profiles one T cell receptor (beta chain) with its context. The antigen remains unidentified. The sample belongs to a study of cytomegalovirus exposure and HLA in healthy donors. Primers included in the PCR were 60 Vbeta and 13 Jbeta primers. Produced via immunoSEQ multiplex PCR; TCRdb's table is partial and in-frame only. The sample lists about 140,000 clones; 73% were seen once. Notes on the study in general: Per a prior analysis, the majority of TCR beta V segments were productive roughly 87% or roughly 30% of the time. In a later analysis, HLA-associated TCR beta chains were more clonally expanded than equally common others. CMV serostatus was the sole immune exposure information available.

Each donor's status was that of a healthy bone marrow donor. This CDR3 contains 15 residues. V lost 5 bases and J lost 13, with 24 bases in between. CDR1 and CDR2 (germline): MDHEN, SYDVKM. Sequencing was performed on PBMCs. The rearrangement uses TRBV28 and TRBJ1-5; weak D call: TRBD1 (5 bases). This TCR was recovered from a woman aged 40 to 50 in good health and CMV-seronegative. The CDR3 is CASSRPSVTGAFQHF. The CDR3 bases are TGTGCCAGCAGTCGCCCATCGGTTACTGGGGCCTTTCAGCATTTT.